The subject of this entry is one TCR beta chain. Different DNA sequences within this sample yield the same CDR3. Germline V gene sequence: CDR1 SEHNR, CDR2 FQNEAQ (reference sequence). The J segment lost 2 bases and the V segment lost 0 bases, leaving 2 bases of the junction unmatched. The CDR3 consists of 16 residues. This entry is derived from a study of blood T cell repertoires in COVID-19. Authors' data handling: Amplification with reference gene primers provided the estimates of nucleated cell counts. Here immunoSEQ multiplex PCR was the method, and the copy in TCRdb shows in-frame clones only, minus some. D and trimming come from the DNA, and the V and J calls and clone size come from that table. Among 140,000 to 150,000 clones listed, roughly 90% were seen once.

The TCR comes from a woman in her twenties or thirties with acute COVID-19. The genes are TRBV7-9 and TRBJ2-1; 9 bases map to TRBD2. The sequenced material came from PBMCs or T cells enriched from blood (not recorded which). CDR3 DNA: TGTGCCAGCAGCTTAGCCCTAGCGGGGACCTACAATGAGCAGTTCTTC. This encodes CASSLALAGTYNEQFF.